The present TCR beta chain was sequenced within a study of STAT5B mutations in CD4+ large granular lymphocyte leukemia. This clone was detected only a few times. Antigen unknown. V lost 6 bases to trimming and J lost 1 base, with 3 bases between them. The CDR3 extends over 11 amino acids. The V gene's germline CDR1 is MNHNS and CDR2 SASEGT. Study results and limitations: Top patient clones used TRBV06 genes more often: 8/27 versus 2/35 in controls.

Sequencing was at survey level. In the authors' workflow: A productive frequency of 2.59 x 10-5 was the lowest detectable. The table came from immunoSEQ multiplex PCR; TCRdb's copy has only in-frame clones and leaves some out. V, J and clone size are those of that table, while D and trimming were read from the DNA. This table holds approximately 32,000 clones, over 65% found once. J is TRBJ1-1 and V is TRBV6-1; no reliable D call. The clonotype originates from a human donor in good health. Sequencing was carried out using CD4+ T cells from blood buffy coats. The CDR3 coding sequence is TGTGCCAGCAGCGCGAACACTGAAGCTTTCTTT. It encodes CASSANTEAFF.